This record looks at one TCR beta chain sequence and its context. Measured with immunoSEQ multiplex PCR; TCRdb has only the in-frame clones, and not every one. This sample carries 15,000 to 20,000 clones, about 84% of them seen once, and the ten largest clones take about 40%. The sample is drawn from a study of T cell clones after liver transplantation. Germline V lookup: CDR1 SNHLY, CDR2 FYNNEI. V lost 8 bases, J lost 8 bases, and 7 bases lay in between. The CDR3 contains 10 residues. The chain couples TRBV2 to TRBJ2-1; D unresolved. The TCR comes from a human patient who received a liver transplant. Among the T cells, some may be from the graft donor. The sample here was CD8+ T cells from blood, taken around 50 months after liver transplant. The CDR3 spells CASGWHEQFF. CDR3 DNA: TGTGCCAGCGGGTGGCATGAGCAGTTCTTC.